This is a list of T cell receptor beta chains from one sample in a study of T-cell memory formation after mild COVID-19. TCRdb processed the 5' RACE reads anew with MiXCR; each CDR3 protein has one entry. The table lists about 400,000 distinct CDR3 sequences, approximately 25% of them singletons. The specimen was PBMCs or a T cell subset sorted from them (not recorded which). Every receptor here comes from an adult woman who had mild COVID-19 (a few samples of this study predate the infection). Cell type and time point are not known. CDR3s include the opening cysteine and the closing phenylalanine or tryptophan. Each record gives: J gene, clone size, D gene, V gene, CDR3 protein, CDR3 DNA. A D gene is named only where the DNA matches it firmly. For some rows the clone size is stated as once, few or many, or as a class when expanded; others skip it.

j_call: TRBJ2-1
clone_size: many
d_call: .
v_call: TRBV6-2/TRBV6-3
cdr3_aa: CASSSRETYNEQFF
cdr3_nt: TGTGCCAGCAGTTCCAGGGAGACCTACAATGAGCAGTTCTTC

j_call: TRBJ2-7
clone_size: .
d_call: .
v_call: TRBV4-2
cdr3_aa: CASSPRQDLSYEQYF
cdr3_nt: TGTGCCAGCAGCCCCCGACAGGACCTCTCCTACGAGCAGTACTTC

j_call: TRBJ1-6
clone_size: few
d_call: .
v_call: TRBV4-1
cdr3_aa: CASSQEGGGGNSPLHF
cdr3_nt: TGCGCCAGCAGCCAAGAGGGGGGCGGTGGGAATTCACCCCTCCACTTT

j_call: TRBJ2-4
clone_size: few
d_call: .
v_call: TRBV24-1
cdr3_aa: CATSDAITSNIQYF
cdr3_nt: TGTGCCACCAGTGATGCCATCACTTCTAACATTCAGTACTTC

j_call: TRBJ2-1
clone_size: many
d_call: TRBD2
v_call: TRBV7-6
cdr3_aa: CASSPPAGGYNEQFF
cdr3_nt: TGTGCCAGCAGCCCTCCAGCGGGGGGTTACAATGAGCAGTTCTTC

j_call: TRBJ2-1
clone_size: .
d_call: .
v_call: TRBV18
cdr3_aa: CASRQGGSLFAHNEQFF
cdr3_nt: TGTGCCAGCCGACAGGGAGGCTCCCTCTTTGCCCACAATGAGCAGTTCTTC

j_call: TRBJ2-5
clone_size: few
d_call: TRBD2
v_call: TRBV27
cdr3_aa: CASSLSSGATLAQYF
cdr3_nt: TGTGCCAGCAGTTTATCGAGCGGGGCCACCCTCGCCCAGTACTTC

j_call: TRBJ2-2
clone_size: many
d_call: .
v_call: TRBV7-7
cdr3_aa: CASSPDSLSGELFF
cdr3_nt: TGTGCTAGCAGTCCGGACAGCCTCTCCGGGGAGCTGTTTTTT

j_call: TRBJ2-5
clone_size: .
d_call: .
v_call: TRBV9
cdr3_aa: CASSVEISLRETQYF
cdr3_nt: TGTGCCAGCAGCGTAGAGATCAGCTTGCGGGAGACCCAGTACTTC

j_call: TRBJ1-1
clone_size: few
d_call: .
v_call: TRBV20-1
cdr3_aa: CSAHGYRVTEAFF
cdr3_nt: TGCAGTGCTCATGGGTACAGAGTCACTGAAGCTTTCTTT

j_call: TRBJ1-1
clone_size: .
d_call: TRBD1
v_call: TRBV20-1
cdr3_aa: CSAPTPTGRYTEAFF
cdr3_nt: TGCAGTGCCCCTACCCCGACAGGGAGGTACACTGAAGCTTTCTTT

j_call: TRBJ2-6
clone_size: .
d_call: TRBD1
v_call: TRBV6-6
cdr3_aa: CASSGQGVSGANVLTF
cdr3_nt: TGTGCCAGCAGTGGACAGGGGGTATCTGGGGCCAACGTCCTGACTTTC

j_call: TRBJ2-1
clone_size: .
d_call: .
v_call: TRBV20-1
cdr3_aa: CSAARGENEQFF
cdr3_nt: TGCAGTGCTGCTCGAGGGGAGAATGAGCAGTTCTTC

j_call: TRBJ1-1
clone_size: .
d_call: .
v_call: TRBV30
cdr3_aa: CAWSAGVGTEAFF
cdr3_nt: TGTGCCTGGAGCGCAGGGGTGGGCACTGAAGCTTTCTTT

j_call: TRBJ2-5
clone_size: .
d_call: .
v_call: TRBV15
cdr3_aa: CATSTGLTPQETQYF
cdr3_nt: TGTGCCACCAGCACGGGCCTGACCCCCCAAGAGACCCAGTACTTC

j_call: TRBJ2-1
clone_size: .
d_call: TRBD2
v_call: TRBV2
cdr3_aa: CASRPRLAYNEQFF
cdr3_nt: TGTGCCAGCAGGCCCCGACTAGCTTACAATGAGCAGTTCTTC

j_call: TRBJ1-5
clone_size: .
d_call: .
v_call: TRBV12-3/TRBV12-4
cdr3_aa: CASSLSLGKPQHF
cdr3_nt: TGTGCCAGCAGTTTGTCTTTGGGGAAGCCCCAGCATTTT

j_call: TRBJ2-7
clone_size: few
d_call: .
v_call: TRBV29-1
cdr3_aa: CSVELGSSYEQYF
cdr3_nt: TGCAGCGTTGAATTGGGTAGCTCCTACGAGCAGTACTTC

j_call: TRBJ2-2
clone_size: many
d_call: TRBD1
v_call: TRBV4-2
cdr3_aa: CASSQGQGNTGELFF
cdr3_nt: TGTGCCAGCAGCCAAGGACAGGGGAACACCGGGGAGCTGTTTTTT

j_call: TRBJ2-3
clone_size: .
d_call: TRBD2
v_call: TRBV27
cdr3_aa: CASTSRGRGSKRPDTQYF
cdr3_nt: TGTGCCAGCACCTCCAGAGGGAGGGGCAGTAAACGCCCAGATACGCAGTATTTT

j_call: TRBJ2-1
clone_size: .
d_call: TRBD2
v_call: TRBV7-2
cdr3_aa: CASSLTSGRGEQFF
cdr3_nt: TGTGCCAGCAGTCTGACTAGCGGGAGGGGTGAGCAGTTCTTC

j_call: TRBJ2-5
clone_size: .
d_call: .
v_call: TRBV10-3
cdr3_aa: CAISESVSFQETQYF
cdr3_nt: TGTGCCATCAGTGAGTCGGTTAGCTTCCAAGAGACCCAGTACTTC

j_call: TRBJ1-1
clone_size: few
d_call: .
v_call: TRBV4-3
cdr3_aa: CASSQDDRTEAFF
cdr3_nt: TGCGCCAGCAGCCAAGACGATCGGACTGAAGCTTTCTTT

j_call: TRBJ2-5
clone_size: .
d_call: TRBD2
v_call: TRBV28
cdr3_aa: CASSLPGRALTQYF
cdr3_nt: TGTGCCAGCAGTTTACCCGGGAGGGCCTTGACCCAGTACTTC

j_call: TRBJ1-1
clone_size: .
d_call: .
v_call: TRBV18
cdr3_aa: CASSPQAGTNTEAFF
cdr3_nt: TGTGCCAGCTCACCACAAGCCGGCACGAACACTGAAGCTTTCTTT

j_call: TRBJ2-2
clone_size: few
d_call: .
v_call: TRBV4-2
cdr3_aa: CASSQEWWGTGELFF
cdr3_nt: TGTGCCAGCAGCCAAGAATGGTGGGGTACCGGGGAGCTGTTTTTT

j_call: TRBJ2-5
clone_size: .
d_call: .
v_call: TRBV2
cdr3_aa: CASSDGVWGETQYF
cdr3_nt: TGTGCCAGCAGTGACGGGGTCTGGGGAGAGACCCAGTACTTC

j_call: TRBJ1-5
clone_size: .
d_call: TRBD1
v_call: TRBV7-9
cdr3_aa: CASSAGTGLGYSNQPQHF
cdr3_nt: TGTGCCAGCAGCGCTGGGACAGGGCTGGGGTATAGCAATCAGCCCCAGCATTTT

j_call: TRBJ1-2
clone_size: .
d_call: TRBD1
v_call: TRBV12-3/TRBV12-4
cdr3_aa: CASSFGTGAYGYTF
cdr3_nt: TGTGCCAGCAGTTTCGGGACAGGGGCGTATGGCTACACCTTC

j_call: TRBJ2-4
clone_size: .
d_call: .
v_call: TRBV9
cdr3_aa: CASSSVGGAGSKNIQYF
cdr3_nt: TGTGCCAGCAGCTCCGTAGGGGGAGCGGGGAGCAAAAACATTCAGTACTTC

j_call: TRBJ2-7
clone_size: .
d_call: .
v_call: TRBV12-3/TRBV12-4
cdr3_aa: CASTLAGGEQYF
cdr3_nt: TGTGCCAGCACCTTGGCGGGTGGGGAGCAGTACTTC

j_call: TRBJ1-5
clone_size: few
d_call: .
v_call: TRBV12-3/TRBV12-4
cdr3_aa: CASSLGRRSNQPQHF
cdr3_nt: TGTGCCAGCAGTTTAGGGCGACGAAGCAATCAGCCCCAGCATTTT